The 11 T cell receptor beta chains given below trace back to one sample, sequenced in a study of shared clonotypes between healthy human individuals. TCRdb's table, derived via immunoSEQ multiplex PCR, lists solely in-frame clones and lacks some. This sample yields about 1 million clones, of which about 76% are seen a single time; roughly 1.4% belongs to the top ten. Sample: memory CD4+ T cells sorted from blood. Subset specified: CD45RA-negative fraction. The source is a man aged 18-30 years in good health.

The V call is TRBV9, the J call TRBJ2-2; 8 nucleotides align to TRBD2. The CDR3 length is 16 residues. V was pared by 4 bases and J by 6 bases, with 11 bases of the junction left unmatched. Germline V gene data show CDR1 as SGDLS and CDR2 as YYNGEE. CDR3 nucleotide sequence: TGTGCCAGCAGCCCAGGACTAGCAATTTTTTCCGGGGAGCTGTTTTTT. This sequence encodes CASSPGLAIFSGELFF.

The V call is TRBV10-2, the J call TRBJ2-2, with D uncertain. V shed 7 bases and J shed 0 bases, with 12 bases lying between them. CDR1 is WSHSY and CDR2 is SAAADI in the germline V gene. The length of the CDR3 is 15 residues. The CDR3 loop is CASKTSLTNTGELFF. CDR3 nucleotides: TGCGCCAGCAAAACCAGCCTTACGAACACCGGGGAGCTGTTTTTT.

The chain links TRBV7-2 to TRBJ1-4, with D unclear. This CDR3 has 15 amino acids. From germline, CDR1 is SGHTA and CDR2 FQGNSA. Trimming shortened V by 1 base and J by 5 bases, and 11 bases separated the two germline ends. The CDR3, as DNA: TGTGCCAGCAGCTTAGAGAACAGTAGGAATGAAAAACTGTTTTTT. Encoded protein: CASSLENSRNEKLFF.

A few counts support this clone. The chain links TRBV5-6 to TRBJ2-7, with unresolved D. Trimming left V 0 bases short and J 0 bases short, with 10 bases between. This CDR3 comprises 15 residues. The germline V gene has CDR1 SGHDT and CDR2 YYEEEE. The CDR3 spells CASSLGGRSSYEQYF. CDR3 bases: TGTGCCAGCAGCTTGGGCGGAAGGAGCTCCTACGAGCAGTACTTC.

This clone was seen just once. Other DNA sequences from this sample encode an identical CDR3 as well. The chain links TRBV7-9 to TRBJ1-6; TRBD1 aligns across 9 bases. V trimming: 2 bases; J trimming: 7 bases; junction bases outside the gene matches: 3. Germline loops: CDR1 SEHNR, CDR2 FQNEAQ (reference sequence). The CDR3 consists of 15 residues. The CDR3 here is CASSLWDRDNSPLHF. DNA for the CDR3: TGTGCCAGCAGCTTATGGGACAGGGACAATTCACCCCTCCACTTT.

The chain combines TRBV10-2 with TRBJ2-7; TRBD1 matches 8 bases. V gave up 7 bases and J gave up 0 bases; unmatched junction bases: 5. The germline V gene has CDR1 WSHSY and CDR2 SAAADI. The CDR3 extends over 14 amino acids. Here the CDR3 reads CASIPGQASYEQYF. Here the CDR3 DNA reads TGCGCCAGCATCCCGGGACAGGCCTCCTACGAGCAGTACTTC.

This chain connects TRBV13 to TRBJ2-3; the match to TRBD2 covers 8 bases. There are 15 residues in the CDR3. Trimming removed 2 bases from V and 3 bases from J; junction bases left unmatched: 4. Per germline, CDR1 PRHDT and CDR2 FYEKMQ (reference sequence). The CDR3 coding sequence is TGTGCCAGCAGCTTACGTAGCGGGAATACAGATACGCAGTATTTT. This sequence encodes CASSLRSGNTDTQYF.

V gene TRBV18 combines with J gene TRBJ2-4, with TRBD1 identical over 7 bases. The germline CDR1 and CDR2 sequences are KGHSH and LQKENI. The CDR3 has 14 residues. J was trimmed by 6 bases and V by 6 bases; bases with no gene match: 8. The CDR3 DNA follows: TGTGCCAGCTCCCCGGGACAGTCCTCAAACATTCAGTACTTC. It encodes CASSPGQSSNIQYF.

V is TRBV5-5 and J is TRBJ1-4; D unclear. V dropped 3 bases and J dropped 0 bases, with 12 bases sitting between them. Germline CDR1 and CDR2: SGHKS and YYEKEE (reference sequence). The CDR3 covers 16 residues. CDR3 nucleotide sequence: TGTGCCAGCAGCTACGGCCACAGAGCAACTAATGAAAAACTGTTTTTT. Amino acids: CASSYGHRATNEKLFF.

In regard to this clone: Other DNA sequences in the same sample also yield this CDR3. The V call is TRBV5-1, the J call TRBJ2-5, with 11 bases aligning to TRBD2. This CDR3 has 15 amino acids. Germline CDR1 is SGHRS and CDR2 is YFSETQ. V dropped 3 bases and J dropped 1; count of bases not matched to a gene: 2. CDR3: CASSSTSGGQETQYF. For the CDR3, the DNA is TGCGCCAGCAGCTCCACTAGCGGGGGCCAAGAGACCCAGTACTTC.

The rearrangement joins TRBV11-2 to TRBJ2-7; the D is unclear. The CDR3 covers 12 residues. Per the germline V gene, CDR1 is SGHAT and CDR2 is FQNNGV. The V end lost 3 bases, the J end lost 9 bases, and 12 bases lay between the germline ends. DNA of the CDR3: TGTGCCAGCAGCTTTTCCGGCCTTGGGCAGTACTTC. The encoded protein is CASSFSGLGQYF.